What follows describes a single T cell receptor (beta chain). No antigen is known for it. Primed by a sample-barcoded 5' primer and a J-beta primer mix, a second PCR proceeded for about 7 to 11 cycles. TCRdb re-derived calls from the 5' RACE reads in MiXCR, one entry per CDR3 protein. The sample has 1.4 million to 1.5 million distinct CDR3 sequences, approximately 40% seen once. This sample stems from a study of blood T cells in healthy people across ages. On the study more broadly: Capturing about one barcoded beta molecule per two T cells was achieved by template switching. Study results and caveats: Diversity estimated from one million T cells was considered an underestimate. Strongly correlated with naive T cell percentage was TCR beta diversity.

CDR1 SEHNR and CDR2 FQNEAQ come from the germline V gene (reference sequence). J lost 7 bases, V lost 5 bases, and 8 bases had no gene match. The CDR3 covers 15 residues. This chain uses TRBV7-9 with TRBJ2-1; the match to TRBD2 covers 10 bases. Input material: blood. The TCR was taken from a woman aged 18-29 years in good health. CDR3 in DNA: TGTGCCAGCAGCCTCTCCGGGACTAGCGCGAATGAGCAGTTCTTC. Translating gives CASSLSGTSANEQFF.